This T cell receptor beta chain was obtained from a study of blood T cell repertoires in COVID-19 (dated by TCRdb to the early 2020s). About the study as a whole: Samples covering the acute and convalescent phases of COVID-19 were provided by collaborators in the United States, Italy and Spain. A freely available public database, intended as a resource for researchers studying the immune response to SARS-CoV-2, is where the repertoires were released. Subjects who had been exposed to COVID-19, were actively infected with it, or had recovered from it provided the deeply sampled blood TCRbeta repertoires that made up the dataset. Samples came from the ongoing ImmuneRACE study (first 160 participants) plus 1,254 subjects from 6 global collaborators. Where available, HLA class I and class II types were obtained from metadata supplied by the sample provider rather than from assay-based typing. Sample metadata almost always included a de-identified subject ID, COVID-19 status, age in years and sex. The material from the prospective study consisted of cDNA or gDNA derived from T cells, B-cell-depleted T cells, or PBMCs.

The CDR3 contains 15 residues, cysteine and phenylalanine counted. Only the CDR3 part of the read is kept: 45 bases, read in frame from the first base. According to the germline V gene (reference sequence), CDR1 reads GTSNPN and CDR2 reads SVGIG. V trim: 2 bases; J trim: 7 bases; unmatched bases: 11. Participants in the prospective study were aged roughly 18 to 90 years, lived in 20 to 25 United States geographic areas, and enrolled through a virtual design. To assign participants to cohorts, the prospective study relied on clinical history that participants themselves reported in a screening survey and a study questionnaire. Each participant in the prospective study had whole blood, serum and a nasopharyngeal or oropharyngeal swab collected by mobile phlebotomists. Over a roughly 2-month period, participants in the prospective study had the option of providing additional blood draws and questionnaires. Prospective study blood samples were shipped either frozen or at room temperature before DNA extraction.

TCRbeta CDR3 regions were amplified from genomic DNA using the immunoSEQ Assay, a bias-controlled multiplex PCR. In the paper's pipeline: Nucleated cell counts per sample were estimated from amplification of reference gene primers within the assay. To quantify the absolute abundance of each unique TCRbeta CDR3 rearrangement, sequence reads were collapsed and filtered. For each sample, productive Simpson clonality was calculated as the square root of Simpson's diversity index across productive rearrangements. The clones in this table, taken by TCRdb from immuneACCESS, are in-frame only. Not every clone is retained; where verified, under half of the shortfall comes from an unresolved V gene, and the cause of the rest is unknown. From that table come the V and J calls and clone size; the DNA was used to work out D and trimming. The sample table records roughly 200,000 clones; just under 90% of these occur just once. The ten largest clones add up to 3.5% to 4.5% of the sample.

On the study overall, not on this receptor specifically: The amount of clinical and demographic metadata varied by source and participant and was provided uncurated.

Points on this clone: What this receptor recognizes is not known. No qualities accompany the bases; no much larger clone lies one base away.

The chain was built from TRBV30 and TRBJ1-5; 7 bases in the middle match TRBD1. The origin of this receptor is a woman in her twenties or thirties with acute COVID-19. The sample comprised PBMCs or T cells enriched from blood (not recorded which). The nucleotide sequence is given as TGTGCCTGGAGTAGGACAGGTCGGAGGGGGCAGCCCCAGCATTTT. Its amino acids are CAWSRTGRRGQPQHF.